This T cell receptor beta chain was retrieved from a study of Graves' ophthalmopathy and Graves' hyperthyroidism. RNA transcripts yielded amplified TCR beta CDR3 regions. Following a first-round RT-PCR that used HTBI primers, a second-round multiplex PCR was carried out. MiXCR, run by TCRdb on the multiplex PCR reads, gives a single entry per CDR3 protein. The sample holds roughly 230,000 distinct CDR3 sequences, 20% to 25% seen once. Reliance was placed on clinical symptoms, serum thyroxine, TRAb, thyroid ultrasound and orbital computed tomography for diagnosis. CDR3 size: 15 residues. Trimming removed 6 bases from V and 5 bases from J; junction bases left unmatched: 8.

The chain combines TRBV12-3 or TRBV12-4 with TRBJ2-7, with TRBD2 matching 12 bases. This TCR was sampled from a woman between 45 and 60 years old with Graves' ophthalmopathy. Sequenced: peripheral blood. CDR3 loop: CASRSRLAGVHEQYF. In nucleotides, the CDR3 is TGTGCCAGCAGGTCGAGACTAGCGGGAGTCCACGAGCAGTACTTC.